This T cell receptor (beta chain) was recorded in a study of Ad26.COV2.S vaccination and SARS-CoV-2 variants. Across the study: Donor allocation was to the COV1001 Ad26.COV2.S trial arm. Donor got 5x10^10 or 1x10^11 viral particles of Ad26.COV2.S.

Concerning this clone: Its specificity is unknown.

The CDR3 covers 17 residues. Germline V lookup: CDR1 SNHLY, CDR2 FYNNEI. Trimming at V came to 6 bases and at J to 3 bases, leaving 8 bases not matched to a gene. Treatment defined: some 20 received Ad26.COV2.S at low or high dose, single or two shots; several received placebo; per-sample allocation not given. Sample collection was performed on day 63 after the first vaccine or placebo injection. At a Boston site, the person donating was an adult of 18-55 years. The protocol was immunoSEQ multiplex PCR, while the TCRdb copy is restricted to in-frame clones and leaves out a portion. The table has 440,000 or so clones, about nine tenths seen once. The study, taken as a whole, reports: It was reported that spike-specific CD8+ and CD4+ T cell responses were substantially broad after vaccination.

This clonotype originated in a person aged 18-60 years who received the Ad26.COV2.S COVID-19 vaccine or a placebo. The chain links TRBV2 to TRBJ2-6; 10 bases align to TRBD1. The source material was peripheral blood, sampled in a trial of Ad26.COV2.S vaccine versus placebo. The CDR3: CASRPGTGVRGANVLTF. CDR3 coding DNA: TGTGCCAGCAGACCCGGGACAGGGGTGCGTGGGGCCAACGTCCTGACTTTC.